One T cell receptor beta chain is described in this entry. This entry belongs to a study of blood T cells in healthy people across ages. The people who gave samples were healthy Caucasians from Russia, aged roughly 6 to 95. For the second PCR, which ran for 7 to 11 cycles, a sample-barcoded 5' primer and a J-beta primer mix were used. MiXCR, applied by TCRdb to the 5' RACE reads, yields one record per CDR3 protein. The table lists 1.5 million to 2 million distinct CDR3 sequences, about 49% of them singletons, with approximately 2% in the top ten. The CDR3 length is 13 residues. Germline V gene data show CDR1 as SGHTA and CDR2 as FQGNSA. V was clipped by 7 bases and J by 4 bases; unmatched bases: 4.

Sample: blood. The TCR was taken from a woman aged 40 to 50 in good health. J is TRBJ1-2 and V is TRBV7-2; TRBD1 aligns across 9 bases. The CDR3 is CASIRQGGYGYTF. CDR3 nucleotides: TGTGCCAGCATCCGACAGGGGGGCTATGGCTACACCTTC.